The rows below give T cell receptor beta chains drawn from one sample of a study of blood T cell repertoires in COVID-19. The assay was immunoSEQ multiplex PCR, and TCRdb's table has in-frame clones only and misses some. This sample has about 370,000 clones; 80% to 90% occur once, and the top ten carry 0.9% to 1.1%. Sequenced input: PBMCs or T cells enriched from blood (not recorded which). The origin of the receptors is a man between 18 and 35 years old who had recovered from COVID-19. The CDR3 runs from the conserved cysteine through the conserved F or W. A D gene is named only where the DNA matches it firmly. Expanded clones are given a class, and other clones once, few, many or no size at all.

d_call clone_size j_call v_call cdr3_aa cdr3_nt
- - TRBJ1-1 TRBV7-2 CASTVSTVNTEAFF TGTGCCAGCACCGTATCCACAGTGAACACTGAAGCTTTCTTT
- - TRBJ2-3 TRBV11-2 CASSFVQGAQYF TGTGCCAGCAGCTTTGTGCAGGGCGCGCAGTATTTT
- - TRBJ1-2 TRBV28 CASSFSTGIYGYTF TGTGCCAGCAGTTTTAGTACCGGGATCTATGGCTACACCTTC
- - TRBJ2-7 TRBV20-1 CSAKAGYEQYF TGCAGTGCTAAAGCTGGCTACGAGCAGTACTTC
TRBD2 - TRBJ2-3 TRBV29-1 CSVSGTNLDTQYF TGCAGCGTTTCCGGGACTAATCTTGATACGCAGTATTTT
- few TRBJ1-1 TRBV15 CATSRYMTGGAEAFF TGTGCCACCAGCAGATATATGACCGGGGGAGCTGAAGCTTTCTTT
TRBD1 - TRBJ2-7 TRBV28 CASSKQGAWEQYF TGTGCCAGCAGTAAACAGGGGGCTTGGGAGCAGTACTTC
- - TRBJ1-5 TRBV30 CAWSPVGGQPQHF TGTGCCTGGAGCCCAGTGGGGGGTCAGCCCCAGCATTTT
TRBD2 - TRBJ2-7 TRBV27 CASSLAGTSGSYEQYF TGTGCCAGCAGTTTGGCCGGGACTAGCGGGTCCTACGAGCAGTACTTC
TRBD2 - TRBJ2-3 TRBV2 CASTASGGNTQYF TGTGCCAGCACCGCTAGCGGTGGGAATACGCAGTATTTT
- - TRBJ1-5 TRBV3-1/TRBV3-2 CASSPRGVEGQPQHF TGTGCCAGCAGCCCACGGGGGGTAGAGGGTCAGCCCCAGCATTTT
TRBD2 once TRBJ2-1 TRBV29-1 CSAGTSGRGGEQFF TGCAGCGCGGGGACTAGCGGGAGAGGGGGTGAGCAGTTCTTC
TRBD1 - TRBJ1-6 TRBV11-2 CASSPGTGVGSPLHF TGTGCCAGCAGCCCGGGGACAGGGGTAGGATCACCCCTCCACTTT
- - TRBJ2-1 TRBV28 CASSGGGGPKHNEQFF TGTGCCAGCAGCGGTGGAGGGGGCCCTAAGCACAATGAGCAGTTCTTC
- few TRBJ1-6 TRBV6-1 CASSEPRVDSPLHF TGTGCCAGCAGTGAACCCAGGGTGGATTCACCCCTCCACTTT
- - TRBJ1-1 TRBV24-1 CATSDSREGTEAFF TGTGCCACCAGTGATTCCAGGGAAGGCACTGAAGCTTTCTTT
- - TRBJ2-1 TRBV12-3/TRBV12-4 CASSQTSTGQFF TGTGCCAGCAGCCAAACTTCTACAGGGCAGTTCTTC
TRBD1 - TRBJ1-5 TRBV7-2 CASSLGGQGGQPQHF TGTGCCAGCAGCTTAGGGGGACAGGGCGGACAGCCCCAGCATTTT
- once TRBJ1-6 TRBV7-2 CASSLNRETSPLHF TGTGCCAGCAGCTTAAACAGGGAAACTTCACCCCTCCACTTT
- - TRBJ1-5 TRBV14 CASSQDPRGPQHF TGTGCCAGCAGCCAAGATCCCCGAGGGCCCCAGCATTTT
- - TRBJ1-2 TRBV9 CASSLTQGQGEGYTF TGTGCCAGCAGCCTCACGCAGGGGCAGGGTGAAGGCTACACCTTC
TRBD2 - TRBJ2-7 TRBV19 CASSPGGSQTYEQYF TGTGCCAGTAGCCCGGGAGGATCGCAAACCTACGAGCAGTACTTC
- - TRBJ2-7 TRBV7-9 CASSLGFGGTYEQYF TGTGCCAGCAGCTTAGGGTTTGGGGGCACCTACGAGCAGTACTTC
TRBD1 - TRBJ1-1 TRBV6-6 CASSYGTGGRSGAFF TGTGCCAGCAGTTATGGGACAGGGGGCAGGTCGGGAGCTTTCTTT
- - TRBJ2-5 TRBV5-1 CASSLNRAEETQYF TGCGCCAGCAGCTTAAACAGGGCAGAAGAGACCCAGTACTTC